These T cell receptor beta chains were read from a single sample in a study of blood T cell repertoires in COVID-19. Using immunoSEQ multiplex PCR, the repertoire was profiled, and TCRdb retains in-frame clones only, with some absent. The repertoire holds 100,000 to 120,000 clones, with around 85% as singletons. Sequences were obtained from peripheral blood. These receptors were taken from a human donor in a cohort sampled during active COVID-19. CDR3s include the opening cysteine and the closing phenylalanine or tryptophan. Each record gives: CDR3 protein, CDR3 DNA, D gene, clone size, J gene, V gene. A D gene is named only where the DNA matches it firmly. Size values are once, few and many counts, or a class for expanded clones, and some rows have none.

CDR3 protein: CASSLQRTYEQYF
CDR3 DNA: TGTGCCAGCAGTTTGCAGCGGACCTACGAGCAGTACTTC
D gene: -
clone size: once
J gene: TRBJ2-7
V gene: TRBV27

CDR3 protein: CASSSGLAGGDTQYF
CDR3 DNA: TGTGCCAGCAGCTCGGGACTAGCAGGCGGAGATACGCAGTATTTT
D gene: TRBD2
clone size: -
J gene: TRBJ2-3
V gene: TRBV5-6

CDR3 protein: CASSQQTTGGRDTQYF
CDR3 DNA: TGCGCCAGCAGCCAACAAACCACAGGGGGAAGAGATACGCAGTATTTT
D gene: TRBD1
clone size: -
J gene: TRBJ2-3
V gene: TRBV4-1

CDR3 protein: CASSPQRGGPETQYF
CDR3 DNA: TGTGCCAGCAGTCCCCAGCGGGGGGGCCCGGAGACCCAGTACTTC
D gene: TRBD2
clone size: -
J gene: TRBJ2-5
V gene: TRBV6-5

CDR3 protein: CASSVTSRPQRGSGNTIYF
CDR3 DNA: TGTGCCAGCAGCGTAACCTCACGGCCCCAGAGAGGCTCTGGAAACACCATATATTTT
D gene: -
clone size: -
J gene: TRBJ1-3
V gene: TRBV9

CDR3 protein: CASSQGRSNQPQHF
CDR3 DNA: TGTGCCAGCAGCCAGGGCCGAAGCAATCAGCCCCAGCATTTT
D gene: -
clone size: -
J gene: TRBJ1-5
V gene: TRBV3-1/TRBV3-2

CDR3 protein: CATSRGGGSPNEQFF
CDR3 DNA: TGTGCCACCAGTCGGGGCGGGGGGTCCCCCAATGAGCAGTTCTTC
D gene: TRBD2
clone size: -
J gene: TRBJ2-1
V gene: TRBV15

CDR3 protein: CASGRTGGSEQYF
CDR3 DNA: TGCGCCAGCGGGAGGACAGGGGGCTCCGAGCAGTACTTC
D gene: TRBD1
clone size: -
J gene: TRBJ2-7
V gene: TRBV5-1

CDR3 protein: CASSQDRPGSPLHF
CDR3 DNA: TGCGCCAGCAGCCAAGATAGGCCGGGTTCACCCCTCCACTTT
D gene: -
clone size: -
J gene: TRBJ1-6
V gene: TRBV4-1

CDR3 protein: CASSSAGPSFYEQYF
CDR3 DNA: TGTGCCAGCAGCTCAGCGGGACCGAGCTTCTACGAGCAGTACTTC
D gene: TRBD2
clone size: -
J gene: TRBJ2-7
V gene: TRBV5-6

CDR3 protein: CASSLLNTEAFF
CDR3 DNA: TGTGCCAGCAGCCTTCTGAACACTGAAGCTTTCTTT
D gene: -
clone size: -
J gene: TRBJ1-1
V gene: TRBV5-4

CDR3 protein: CSVMGQGLTYEQYF
CDR3 DNA: TGCAGCGTGATGGGACAGGGACTTACCTACGAGCAGTACTTC
D gene: TRBD1
clone size: -
J gene: TRBJ2-7
V gene: TRBV29-1